One and the same sample provided the 32 T cell receptor beta chains below, sequenced in a study of Ad26.COV2.S vaccination and SARS-CoV-2 variants. Treatment noted: 15 to 20 received Ad26.COV2.S at low or high dose, single or two shots; 5 received placebo; per-sample allocation not given. Sampling happened 63 days after the first vaccine or placebo injection. This table comes from immunoSEQ multiplex PCR, and its TCRdb copy is limited to in-frame clones, with some not included. Counted here are approximately 460,000 clones, roughly nine tenths occurring once; the ten biggest clones make up more than 1.5%. This specimen was peripheral blood, taken in a trial of Ad26.COV2.S vaccine versus placebo. These receptors came from a person aged 18-60 years who received the Ad26.COV2.S COVID-19 vaccine or a placebo.

The CDR3 nucleotides are TGTGCCAGCAGTAGATGGCGGAATGAGCAGTTCTTC. Its translation is CASSRWRNEQFF. This chain connects TRBV27 to TRBJ2-1; D gene unclear. Per the germline V gene, CDR1 is MNHEY and CDR2 is SMNVEV (reference sequence). V was pared by 5 bases and J by 7 bases, with 9 bases between. This CDR3 is 12 amino acids long.

In its sample, this clone was seen once. The chain couples TRBV10-3 to TRBJ1-5; 8 nucleotides agree with TRBD1. V gave up 2 bases and J gave up 9 bases; unmatched junction bases: 6. Germline V gene sequence: CDR1 ENHRY, CDR2 SYGVKD. There are 14 residues in the CDR3. In DNA form, the CDR3 reads TGTGCCATCAGTGAGGGGACAGGCCTTTTGCCCCAGCATTTT. Protein product: CAISEGTGLLPQHF.

The rearrangement joins TRBV2 to TRBJ1-1, with D possibly being TRBD1 (5 bases). CDR1 and CDR2 from the germline V gene are SNHLY and FYNNEI. The CDR3 has 12 amino acids. The germline V and J ends were trimmed by 3 bases and 11 bases, with 13 bases remaining between them. CDR3 DNA sequence: TGTGCCAGCAGTGATAGGGGCACGGGCGCTTTCTTT. Residues: CASSDRGTGAFF.

Here the CDR3 DNA reads TGCGCCAGCAGCCAAGCTAATACGGGAGTTTACGAGCAGTACTTC. This encodes CASSQANTGVYEQYF. The chain has TRBV4-1 and TRBJ2-7, with TRBD2 as a possible D gene (6 bases). Germline CDR1 reads MGHRA; CDR2 reads YSYEKL. The CDR3 is made up of 15 amino acids. V was shortened by 1 base and J by 4 bases, with 14 bases between the two germline ends.

The genes are TRBV5-5 and TRBJ2-5; 12 positions agree with TRBD1. CDR1 is SGHKS and CDR2 is YYEKEE in the germline V gene (reference sequence). The CDR3 spans 18 residues. V lost 0 bases, J lost 5 bases, and 11 bases stayed unmatched. The CDR3 nucleotides are TGTGCCAGCAGCTTGGCCTTGGGACAGGGGGCACGTCGCGAGACCCAGTACTTC. Its translation: CASSLALGQGARRETQYF. The full variable domain, its missing parts supplied by reference TRBV5-5 and TRBJ2-5, is DAGVTQSPTHLIKTRGQQVTLRCSPISGHKSVSWYQQVLGQGPQFIFQYYEKEERGRGNFPDRFSARQFPNYSSELNVNALLLGDSALYLCASSLALGQGARRETQYFGPGTRLLVL.

This rearrangement joins TRBV19 to TRBJ2-3; 13 nucleotides match TRBD2. The germline V gene encodes CDR1 LNHDA and CDR2 SQIVND (reference sequence). The V and J ends lost 5 bases and 6 bases, in that order; junction bases with no gene match: 11. CDR3 length equals 17 residues. The CDR3 nucleotides read TGTGCCAGTAGTTATCGGACTAGCGGGAGCCCCCGTGATACGCAGTATTTT. As protein: CASSYRTSGSPRDTQYF. The full variable domain, rest sourced from reference TRBV19 and TRBJ2-3, is DGGITQSPKYLFRKEGQNVTLSCEQNLNHDAMYWYRQDPGQGLRLIYYSQIVNDFQKGDIAEGYSVSREKKESFPLTVTSAQKNPTAFYLCASSYRTSGSPRDTQYFGPGTRLTVL.

The chain couples TRBV7-2 to TRBJ1-2; 12 bases map to TRBD1. Trimming removed 3 bases from V and 6 bases from J; junction bases left unmatched: 2. The germline gives CDR1 SGHTA, CDR2 FQGNSA. The CDR3 length is 14 residues. CDR3 loop: CASSLGQGAHGYTF. The CDR3 DNA reads as TGTGCCAGCAGCTTGGGACAGGGGGCGCATGGCTACACCTTC.

This clone was observed a handful of times. The chain combines TRBV9 with TRBJ2-1, with D unresolved. The CDR3 has 12 residues. V shed 0 bases and J shed 4 bases, with 2 bases lying between them. Per germline, CDR1 SGDLS and CDR2 YYNGEE. The CDR3 DNA reads as TGTGCCAGCAGCGTAGCGTACAATGAGCAGTTCTTC. Translation: CASSVAYNEQFF.

CDR3 protein: CASRRQGAAGAFF. CDR3 DNA: TGTGCCAGCAGGAGACAGGGGGCGGCCGGAGCTTTCTTT. The rearrangement links TRBV6-5 to TRBJ1-1, with 10 bases identical to TRBD1. Germline-derived CDR1 and CDR2 are MNHEY and SVGAGI. The V segment lost 6 bases and the J segment 10 bases; nucleotides outside the gene matches: 8. This CDR3 contains 13 residues.

The rearrangement links TRBV7-2 to TRBJ1-1; 12 bases are shared with TRBD1. This CDR3 is 16 amino acids long. V dropped 1 base and J dropped 11; count of bases not matched to a gene: 11. Germline CDR1 reads SGHTA; CDR2 reads FQGNSA. The CDR3 loop reads CASSLVLPGQGAGAFF. As DNA, the CDR3 is TGTGCCAGCAGCTTAGTCCTACCGGGACAGGGGGCCGGGGCTTTCTTT.

The CDR3 spells CASSRGDPLAQHF. CDR3 nucleotide sequence: TGTGCCAGCAGTCGGGGGGATCCATTAGCCCAGCATTTT. This sequence joins TRBV6-2 or TRBV6-3 and TRBJ1-5; TRBD1 is a possible D gene (5 bases). CDR1 and CDR2 from the germline V gene are MNHEY and SVGEGT. Between the trimmed V and J ends, which lost 5 bases and 11 bases, there was a span of 16 bases. This CDR3 spans 13 amino acids.

The chain carries TRBV11-2 and TRBJ2-7; the D gene could be TRBD1 or TRBD2 (5 bases each). Trimming left V 0 bases short and J 8 bases short, with 11 bases between. The V gene's germline CDR1 is SGHAT and CDR2 FQNNGV. This CDR3 comprises 13 residues. The CDR3 nucleotides read TGTGCCAGCAGCTTAGAAAGGCTGGGACAGCAGTACTTC. Its protein is CASSLERLGQQYF.

V gene TRBV18 combines with J gene TRBJ2-7, with D possibly TRBD1 on 5 matching bases. The CDR3 length is 13 residues. The V gene lost 2 bases and the J gene lost 6 bases, with 11 bases spanning the gap. Germline assignment: CDR1 KGHSH and CDR2 LQKENI. The CDR3 loop is CASSPDLRGEQYF. Written as DNA, the CDR3 is TGTGCCAGCTCACCAGACCTTAGGGGCGAGCAGTACTTC.

The chain combines TRBV10-1 with TRBJ2-3, with D possibly TRBD1 on 6 matching bases. V was clipped by 6 bases and J by 5 bases, with 6 bases between them. Germline lookup yields CDR1 WNHNN and CDR2 SYGVQD (reference sequence). The CDR3 totals 11 residues. The CDR3 region is CASSRGDTQYF. CDR3 nucleotide sequence: TGCGCCAGCAGCAGGGGAGATACGCAGTATTTT.

The rearrangement uses TRBV6-5 and TRBJ2-2; no clear D gene. CDR3 size: 13 residues. Germline CDR1 is MNHEY and CDR2 is SVGAGI. V was trimmed by 6 bases and J by 6 bases, leaving 11 bases between them. The CDR3 region has the DNA TGTGCCAGCAGACCCTTCCCCGCCGGGGAGCTGTTTTTT. It is translated as CASRPFPAGELFF.

V gene TRBV7-2 combines with J gene TRBJ2-7, with D tentatively TRBD1 (7 bases). V lost 5 bases and J lost 3, with 23 bases in between. The CDR3 extends over 17 amino acids. Germline V gene data show CDR1 as SGHTA and CDR2 as FQGNSA. For the CDR3, the DNA is TGTGCCAGCAGCACTAGGACAGGCAAGGGAGGAGGCTACGAGCAGTACTTC. Residues: CASSTRTGKGGGYEQYF.

The V and J genes are TRBV27 and TRBJ1-2; tentative D call: TRBD1 (5 bases). Germline V CDR1 and CDR2: MNHEY, SMNVEV (reference sequence). The CDR3 covers 15 residues. V shed 0 bases and J shed 4 bases, with 12 bases lying between them. The CDR3 bases are TGTGCCAGCAGTTTATCGGCCCCAGGGACCTATGGCTACACCTTC. Protein: CASSLSAPGTYGYTF.

V and J are TRBV28 and TRBJ2-7; D gene unclear. The V end lost 3 bases, the J end lost 2 bases, and 8 bases lay between the germline ends. Germline-derived CDR1 and CDR2 are MDHEN and SYDVKM. The CDR3 totals 13 residues. CDR3 sequence: CASSFGPTYEQYF. The CDR3 bases are TGTGCCAGCAGTTTTGGGCCCACCTACGAGCAGTACTTC.

The rearrangement joins TRBV4-1 to TRBJ1-6; the D gene is possibly TRBD1 (5 bases). CDR3 length equals 16 residues. Trimming cost V 2 bases and J 5 bases, with 13 bases left between them. Germline assignment: CDR1 MGHRA and CDR2 YSYEKL. CDR3 DNA sequence: TGCGCCAGCAGCCAACTTTCGGGACCTAATAATTCACCCCTCCACTTT. It codes for CASSQLSGPNNSPLHF.

The chain couples TRBV28 to TRBJ1-5; maybe TRBD1 (5 bases). Trimming stripped 4 bases from V and 11 bases from J, with 9 bases between. Germline CDR1 and CDR2: MDHEN and SYDVKM. The length of the CDR3 is 11 residues. The CDR3 loop is CASSSRVTQHF. Written as DNA, the CDR3 is TGTGCCAGCAGTTCCAGGGTAACCCAGCATTTT.

This chain uses TRBV4-1 with TRBJ1-4; D is unresolved. CDR1 and CDR2 (germline): MGHRA, YSYEKL. The CDR3 contains 15 residues. V lost 4 bases and J 2 bases, leaving 11 bases between the germline ends. CDR3 in amino acids: CASSPRGFTNEKLFF. The CDR3 nucleotides read TGCGCCAGCAGCCCAAGAGGTTTCACTAATGAAAAACTGTTTTTT.

V usage is TRBV6-5 and J usage is TRBJ2-7; D not certain. The CDR3 spans 11 residues. With 8 bases removed from V and 2 bases from J, the gap between germline ends came to 7 bases. Germline loops: CDR1 MNHEY, CDR2 SVGAGI. CDR3 in DNA: TGTGCCAGCGGCAAGACCTACGAGCAGTACTTC. Amino acids: CASGKTYEQYF.

This clone was detected only a few times. The V gene is TRBV6-1, the J gene TRBJ2-1; 13 bases map to TRBD2. After removal of 1 base from V and 6 bases from J, the junction contained 0 bases not matched to a gene. Germline lookup yields CDR1 MNHNS and CDR2 SASEGT. This CDR3 is 15 amino acids long. As DNA, the CDR3 is TGTGCCAGCAGTGAAGGGACTAGCGGGAGCAATGAGCAGTTCTTC. Its translation is CASSEGTSGSNEQFF.

The table lists this clone with a count of one. In DNA form, the CDR3 reads TGCGCCAGCAGCTTGAGCGCCGGCTCCTACGAGCAGTACTTC. Translating gives CASSLSAGSYEQYF. The genes are TRBV5-1 and TRBJ2-7; D unclear. The length of the CDR3 is 14 residues. Germline V gene sequence: CDR1 SGHRS, CDR2 YFSETQ. Trimming pared 1 base from V and 0 bases from J, leaving 8 bases between. Variable domain in full (rest from reference TRBV5-1 and TRBJ2-7): KAGVTQTPRYLIKTRGQQVTLSCSPISGHRSVSWYQQTPGQGLQFLFEYFSETQRNKGNFPGRFSGRQFSNSRSEMNVSTLELGDSALYLCASSLSAGSYEQYFGPGTRLTVT.

V is TRBV30 and J is TRBJ2-7, with 9 bases lining up with TRBD1. The CDR3 is 15 residues long. The ends lost 1 base at V and 3 bases at J; junction bases unmatched: 7. Germline V gives CDR1 GTSNPN, CDR2 SVGIG (reference sequence). The CDR3 is CAWSAGQGSYYEQYF. Written as DNA, the CDR3 is TGTGCCTGGAGTGCGGGACAGGGATCGTACTACGAGCAGTACTTC.

V and J are TRBV7-2 and TRBJ2-1; no firm D call. The germline V gene has CDR1 SGHTA and CDR2 FQGNSA. With 5 bases removed from V and 3 bases from J, the gap between germline ends came to 11 bases. CDR3 length: 14 residues. The CDR3 loop reads CASSARRVYNEQFF. The DNA of the CDR3 is TGTGCCAGCAGCGCACGACGGGTCTACAATGAGCAGTTCTTC.

The chain recombines TRBV4-3 with TRBJ2-7, with D tentatively TRBD2 (5 bases). The CDR3 is 17 residues long. Trimming stripped 1 base from V and 0 bases from J, with 16 bases between. CDR1 is LGHNA, CDR2 YSLEER, per germline. In DNA form, the CDR3 reads TGCGCCAGCAGCCAAGGCAGGTATTCGGGGAGCTCCTACGAGCAGTACTTC. Its translation: CASSQGRYSGSSYEQYF.

The chain couples TRBV27 to TRBJ1-1, with D possibly being TRBD1 (6 bases). Germline V gene lookup returns CDR1 MNHEY and CDR2 SMNVEV (reference sequence). The CDR3 has 14 amino acids. The V end was cut by 2 bases, the J end by 4 bases, with 11 bases between. The chain's CDR3 is CASSLRGVGTEAFF. CDR3 DNA sequence: TGTGCCAGCAGTTTAAGGGGGGTTGGCACTGAAGCTTTCTTT.

This clone was detected once. The chain employs TRBV28 and TRBJ2-1; the D is unclear. This CDR3 is built from 14 residues. The germline V gene has CDR1 MDHEN and CDR2 SYDVKM. Between the trimmed V and J ends, which lost 7 bases and 4 bases, there was a span of 14 bases. The CDR3 is CASTSSPLYNEQFF. Written as DNA, the CDR3 is TGTGCCAGCACTTCCTCCCCCCTATACAATGAGCAGTTCTTC. Complete variable domain (other parts from reference TRBV28 and TRBJ2-1): DVKVTQSSRYLVKRTGEKVFLECVQDMDHENMFWYRQDPGLGLRLIYFSYDVKMKEKGDIPEGYSVSREKKERFSLILESASTNQTSMYLCASTSSPLYNEQFFGPGTRLTVL.

This rearrangement joins TRBV25-1 to TRBJ1-3; D call uncertain. Germline V gene lookup returns CDR1 MGHDK and CDR2 SYGVNS. The V gene lost 3 bases and the J gene lost 4 bases, with 10 bases spanning the gap. The CDR3 has 14 residues. CDR3 amino acids: CASSDPGQGNTIYF. The CDR3 coding sequence is TGTGCCAGCAGTGATCCGGGCCAAGGAAACACCATATATTTT.

V and J are TRBV6-5 and TRBJ1-1; TRBD1 might be the D (6 bases). Germline CDR1 MNHEY, CDR2 SVGAGI. V lost 2 bases and J lost 4, with 14 bases in between. The CDR3 has 15 residues. This chain's CDR3 is CASSYEQGLSTEAFF. In DNA, the CDR3 is TGTGCCAGCAGTTACGAGCAGGGGCTTTCCACTGAAGCTTTCTTT.

J is TRBJ2-7 and V is TRBV9; the D is unclear. Germline V gives CDR1 SGDLS, CDR2 YYNGEE. CDR3 size: 13 residues. Trimming pared 0 bases from V and 5 bases from J, leaving 9 bases between. Here the CDR3 reads CASSVDLQDEQYF. For the CDR3, the DNA is TGTGCCAGCAGCGTAGATCTCCAAGACGAGCAGTACTTC.